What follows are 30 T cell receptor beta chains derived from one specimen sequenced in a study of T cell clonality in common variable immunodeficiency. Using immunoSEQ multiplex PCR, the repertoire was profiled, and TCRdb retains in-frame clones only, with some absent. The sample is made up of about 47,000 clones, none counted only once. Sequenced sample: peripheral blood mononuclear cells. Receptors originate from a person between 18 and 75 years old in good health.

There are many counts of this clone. The chain's CDR3 is CASSGTGKFAEQYF. CDR3 bases read: TGTGCCAGCAGCGGGACAGGGAAATTCGCCGAG. This chain links TRBV5-4 with TRBJ2-7; 9 positions match TRBD1. The read terminates 3 residues before the CDR3 end, so the remaining end is supplied by the germline J gene. The CDR3 extends over 14 amino acids. V gave up 4 bases and J gave up 6 bases; unmatched junction bases: 8. CDR1 is SGHNT, CDR2 YYREEE, per germline (reference sequence).

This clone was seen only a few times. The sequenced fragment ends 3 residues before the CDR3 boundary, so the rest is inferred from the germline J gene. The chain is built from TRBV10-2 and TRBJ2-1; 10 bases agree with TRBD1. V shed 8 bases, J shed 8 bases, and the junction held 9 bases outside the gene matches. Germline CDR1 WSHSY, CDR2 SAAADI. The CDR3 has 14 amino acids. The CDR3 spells CASEGDRGMDEQFF. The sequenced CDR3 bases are TGCGCCAGCGAGGGGGACAGGGGAATGGATGAG.

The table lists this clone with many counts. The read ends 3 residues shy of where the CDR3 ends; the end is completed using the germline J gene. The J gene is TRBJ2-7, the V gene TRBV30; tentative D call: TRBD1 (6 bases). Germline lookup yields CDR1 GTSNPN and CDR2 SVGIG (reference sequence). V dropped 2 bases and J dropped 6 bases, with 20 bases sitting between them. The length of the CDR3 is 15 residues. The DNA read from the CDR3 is TGTGCCTGGAGTATTCTGGGGGCAATGGGTACCGAG. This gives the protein CAWSILGAMGTE. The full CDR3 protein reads CAWSILGAMGTEQYF.

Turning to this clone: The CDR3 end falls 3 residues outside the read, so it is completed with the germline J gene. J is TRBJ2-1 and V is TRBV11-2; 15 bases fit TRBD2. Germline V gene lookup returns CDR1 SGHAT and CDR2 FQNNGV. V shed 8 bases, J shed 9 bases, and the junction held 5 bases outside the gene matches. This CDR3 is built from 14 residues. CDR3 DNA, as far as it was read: TGTGCCAGCCTCGGACTAGCGGGAGGGGGTGAG. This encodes CASLGLAGGGE. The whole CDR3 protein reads CASLGLAGGGEQFF.

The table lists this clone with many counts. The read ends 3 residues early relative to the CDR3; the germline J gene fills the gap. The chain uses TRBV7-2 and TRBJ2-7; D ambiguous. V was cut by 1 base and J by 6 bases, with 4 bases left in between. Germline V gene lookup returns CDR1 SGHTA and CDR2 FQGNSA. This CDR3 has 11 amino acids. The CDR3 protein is CASSLVLEQYF. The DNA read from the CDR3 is TGTGCCAGCAGCTTAGTCCTCGAG.

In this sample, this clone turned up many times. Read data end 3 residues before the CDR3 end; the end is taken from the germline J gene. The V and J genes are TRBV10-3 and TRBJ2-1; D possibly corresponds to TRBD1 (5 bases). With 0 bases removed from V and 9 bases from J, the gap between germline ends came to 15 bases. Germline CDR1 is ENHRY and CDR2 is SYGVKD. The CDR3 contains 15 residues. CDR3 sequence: CAISESLGGAVEQFF. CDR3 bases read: TGTGCCATCAGTGAGTCGTTAGGTGGGGCTGTTGAG.

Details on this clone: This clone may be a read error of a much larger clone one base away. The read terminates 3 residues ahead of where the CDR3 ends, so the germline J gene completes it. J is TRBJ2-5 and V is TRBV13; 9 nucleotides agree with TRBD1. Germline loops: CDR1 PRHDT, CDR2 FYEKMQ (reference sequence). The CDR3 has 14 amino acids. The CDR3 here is CASSSQGAADTQYF. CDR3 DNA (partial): TGTGCCAGCAGCTCACAGGGGGCGGCAGATACC.

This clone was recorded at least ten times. The part of the CDR3 DNA that was read is TGTGCCTGGAGTATAGCGGTGACCTACGAG. It codes for CAWSIAVTYE. The entire CDR3 protein is CAWSIAVTYEQYF. This chain uses TRBV30 with TRBJ2-7, with D possibly matching TRBD2 (6 bases). The CDR3 extends 3 residues past the end of the read, so its final part is completed from the germline J gene. CDR3 length equals 13 residues. CDR1 and CDR2 (germline): GTSNPN, SVGIG (reference sequence). Trimming shortened V by 2 bases and J by 2 bases, and 10 bases separated the two germline ends.

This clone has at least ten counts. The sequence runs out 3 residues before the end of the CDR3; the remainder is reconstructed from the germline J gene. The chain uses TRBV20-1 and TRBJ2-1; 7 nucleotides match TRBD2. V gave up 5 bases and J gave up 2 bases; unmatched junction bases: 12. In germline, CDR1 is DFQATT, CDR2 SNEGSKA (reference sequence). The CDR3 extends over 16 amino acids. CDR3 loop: CSAADRGSGPYNEQFF. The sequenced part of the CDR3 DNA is TGCAGTGCTGCCGATAGGGGTAGCGGGCCCTACAATGAG.

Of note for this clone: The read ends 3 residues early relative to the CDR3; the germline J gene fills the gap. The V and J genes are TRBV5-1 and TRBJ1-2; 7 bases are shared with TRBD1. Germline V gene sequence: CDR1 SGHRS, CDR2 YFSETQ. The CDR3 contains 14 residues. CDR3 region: CATSPGSGQRTYTF. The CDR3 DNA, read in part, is TGCGCCACCTCGCCAGGATCGGGACAGAGAACC.

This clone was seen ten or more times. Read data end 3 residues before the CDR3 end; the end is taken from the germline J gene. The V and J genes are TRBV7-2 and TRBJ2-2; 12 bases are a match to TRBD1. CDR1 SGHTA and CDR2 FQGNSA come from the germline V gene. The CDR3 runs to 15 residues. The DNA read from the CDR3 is TGTGCCAGCCAGGGACAGGGGGCTTTTAATGAAAAG. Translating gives CASQGQGAFNEK. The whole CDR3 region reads CASQGQGAFNEKLFF.

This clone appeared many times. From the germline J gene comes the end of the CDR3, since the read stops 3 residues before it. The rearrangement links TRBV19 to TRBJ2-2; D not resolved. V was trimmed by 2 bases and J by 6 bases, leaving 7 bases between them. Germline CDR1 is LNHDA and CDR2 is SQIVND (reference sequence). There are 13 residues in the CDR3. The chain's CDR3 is CASSITIAGELFF. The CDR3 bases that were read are TGTGCCAGTAGTATAACAATCGCCGGGGAG.

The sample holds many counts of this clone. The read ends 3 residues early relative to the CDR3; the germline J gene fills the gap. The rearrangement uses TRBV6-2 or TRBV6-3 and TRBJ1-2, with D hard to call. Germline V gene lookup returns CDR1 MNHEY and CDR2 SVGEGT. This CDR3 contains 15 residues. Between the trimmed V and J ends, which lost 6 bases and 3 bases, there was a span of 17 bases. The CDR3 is CASSNAVLVYYGYTF. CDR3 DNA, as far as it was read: TGTGCCAGCAGCAACGCCGTCTTAGTCTACTATGGC.

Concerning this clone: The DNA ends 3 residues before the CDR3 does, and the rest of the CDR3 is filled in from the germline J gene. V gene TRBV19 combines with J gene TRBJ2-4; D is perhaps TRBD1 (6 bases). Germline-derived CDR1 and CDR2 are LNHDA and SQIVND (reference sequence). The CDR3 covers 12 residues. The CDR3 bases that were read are TGTGCCACCATAAACAGGGAATTTGGT. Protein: CATINREFG. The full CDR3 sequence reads CATINREFGQYF.

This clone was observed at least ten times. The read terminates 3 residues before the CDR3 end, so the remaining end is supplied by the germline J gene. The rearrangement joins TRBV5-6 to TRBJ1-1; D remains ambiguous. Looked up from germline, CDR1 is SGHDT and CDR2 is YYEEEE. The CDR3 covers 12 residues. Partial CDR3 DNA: TGTGCCAGCAGCTTGGGGCTGTGGGAA. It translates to CASSLGLWE. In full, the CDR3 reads CASSLGLWEAFF.

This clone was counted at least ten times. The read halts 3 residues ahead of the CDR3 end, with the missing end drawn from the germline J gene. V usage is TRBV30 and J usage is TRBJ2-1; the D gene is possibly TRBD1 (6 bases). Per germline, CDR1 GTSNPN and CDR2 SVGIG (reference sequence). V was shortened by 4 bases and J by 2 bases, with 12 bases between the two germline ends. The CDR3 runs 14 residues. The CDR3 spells CAWTQGYAYNEQFF. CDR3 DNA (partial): TGTGCCTGGACCCAGGGGTACGCCTACAATGAG.

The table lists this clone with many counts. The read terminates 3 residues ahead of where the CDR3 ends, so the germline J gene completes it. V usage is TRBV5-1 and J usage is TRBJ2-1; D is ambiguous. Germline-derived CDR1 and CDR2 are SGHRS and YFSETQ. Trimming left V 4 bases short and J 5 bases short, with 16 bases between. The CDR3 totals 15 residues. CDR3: CASSPGWQAHNEQFF. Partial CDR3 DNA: TGCGCCAGCAGCCCTGGGTGGCAGGCCCACAATGAG. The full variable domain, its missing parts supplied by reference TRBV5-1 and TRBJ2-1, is KAGVTQTPRYLIKTRGQQVTLSCSPISGHRSVSWYQQTPGQGLQFLFEYFSETQRNKGNFPGRFSGRQFSNSRSEMNVSTLELGDSALYLCASSPGWQAHNEQFFGPGTRLTVL.

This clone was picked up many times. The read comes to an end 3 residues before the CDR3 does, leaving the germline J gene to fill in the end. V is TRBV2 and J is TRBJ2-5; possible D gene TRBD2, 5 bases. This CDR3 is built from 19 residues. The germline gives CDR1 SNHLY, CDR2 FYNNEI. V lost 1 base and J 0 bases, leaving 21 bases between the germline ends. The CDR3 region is CASSEGGQPDQNYQETQYF. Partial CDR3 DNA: TGTGCCAGCAGTGAAGGAGGGCAGCCCGATCAAAATTACCAAGAGACC.

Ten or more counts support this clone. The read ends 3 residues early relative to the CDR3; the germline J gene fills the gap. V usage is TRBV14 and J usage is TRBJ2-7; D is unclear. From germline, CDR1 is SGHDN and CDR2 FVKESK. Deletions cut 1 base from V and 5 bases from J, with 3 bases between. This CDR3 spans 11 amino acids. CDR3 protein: CASSQADEQYF. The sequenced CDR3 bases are TGTGCCAGCAGCCAAGCAGACGAG.

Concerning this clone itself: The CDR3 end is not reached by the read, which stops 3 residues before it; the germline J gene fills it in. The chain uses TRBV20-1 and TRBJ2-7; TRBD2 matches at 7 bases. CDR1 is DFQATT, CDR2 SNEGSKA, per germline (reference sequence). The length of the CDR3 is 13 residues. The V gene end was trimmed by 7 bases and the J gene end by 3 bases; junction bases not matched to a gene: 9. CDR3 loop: CSVRSGGYYEQYF. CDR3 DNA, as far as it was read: TGCAGTGTCCGGTCCGGGGGGTACTACGAG.

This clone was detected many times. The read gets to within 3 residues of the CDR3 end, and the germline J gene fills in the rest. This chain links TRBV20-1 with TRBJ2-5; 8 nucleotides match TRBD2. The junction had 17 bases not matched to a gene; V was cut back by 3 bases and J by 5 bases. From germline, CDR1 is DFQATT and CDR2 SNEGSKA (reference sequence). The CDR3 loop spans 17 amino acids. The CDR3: CSARGYGGELGLETQYF. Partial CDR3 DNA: TGCAGTGCTAGGGGTTACGGGGGGGAACTAGGCTTGGAGACC.

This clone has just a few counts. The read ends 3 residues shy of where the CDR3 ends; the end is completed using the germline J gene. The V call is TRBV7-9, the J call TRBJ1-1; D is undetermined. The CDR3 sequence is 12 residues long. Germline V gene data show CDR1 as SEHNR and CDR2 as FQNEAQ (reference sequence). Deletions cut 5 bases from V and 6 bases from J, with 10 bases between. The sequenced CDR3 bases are TGTGCCAGCAGCGGAAGGGTGTCTGAA. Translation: CASSGRVSE. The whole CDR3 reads CASSGRVSEAFF. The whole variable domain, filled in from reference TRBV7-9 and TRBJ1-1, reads DTGVSQNPRHKITKRGQNVTFRCDPISEHNRLYWYRQTLGQGPEFLTYFQNEAQLEKSRLLSDRFSAERPKGSFSTLEIQRTEQGDSAMYLCASSGRVSEAFFGQGTRLTVV.

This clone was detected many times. CDR3 DNA (partial): TGTGCCAGCAGTGAAGCGGGGCAGGGGGTTTACTATGGC. Its translation: CASSEAGQGVYYG. The entire CDR3 reads CASSEAGQGVYYGYTF. The rearrangement links TRBV2 to TRBJ1-2; 7 bases agree with TRBD1. The sequenced fragment ends 3 residues before the CDR3 boundary, so the rest is inferred from the germline J gene. The germline CDR1 and CDR2 sequences are SNHLY and FYNNEI. V was pared by 0 bases and J by 3 bases, with 7 bases of the junction left unmatched. This CDR3 is built from 16 residues.

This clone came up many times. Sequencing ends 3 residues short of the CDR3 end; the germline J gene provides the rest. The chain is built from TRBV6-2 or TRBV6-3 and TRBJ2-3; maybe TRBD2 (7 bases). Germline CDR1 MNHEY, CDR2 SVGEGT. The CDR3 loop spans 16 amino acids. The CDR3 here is CASSYRTGGLGETQYF. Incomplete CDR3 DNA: TGTGCCAGCAGTTACAGGACGGGGGGCCTGGGAGAGACG.

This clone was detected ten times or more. The DNA read from the CDR3 is TGTGCCAGTAGTATCGCCCAGAACTATGGC. Amino acid sequence: CASSIAQNYG. The CDR3 in its entirety is CASSIAQNYGYTF. This chain links TRBV19 with TRBJ1-2; no clear D. The read is 3 residues too short to cover the CDR3 end, so that end is filled in from the germline J gene. This CDR3 has 13 amino acids. Trimming took off 3 bases at V and 2 bases at J, with 7 bases between the two ends. The germline gives CDR1 LNHDA, CDR2 SQIVND (reference sequence). Drawing the rest from reference TRBV19 and TRBJ1-2, the complete variable domain is DGGITQSPKYLFRKEGQNVTLSCEQNLNHDAMYWYRQDPGQGLRLIYYSQIVNDFQKGDIAEGYSVSREKKESFPLTVTSAQKNPTAFYLCASSIAQNYGYTFGSGTRLTVV.

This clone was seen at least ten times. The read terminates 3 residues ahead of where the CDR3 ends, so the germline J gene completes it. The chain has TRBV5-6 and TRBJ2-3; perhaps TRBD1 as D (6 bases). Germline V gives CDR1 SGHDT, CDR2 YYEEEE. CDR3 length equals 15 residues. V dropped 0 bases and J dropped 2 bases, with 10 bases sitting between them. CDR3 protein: CASSLGRGHTDTQYF. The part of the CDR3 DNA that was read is TGTGCCAGCAGCTTGGGCCGGGGACACACAGATACG.

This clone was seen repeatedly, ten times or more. The part of the CDR3 DNA that was read is TGTGCTAGTGGTTTGGTACAGCCAGGCAAGGGGTACAATGAG. This translates into CASGLVQPGKGYNE. The whole CDR3 sequence reads CASGLVQPGKGYNEQFF. The J gene is TRBJ2-1, the V gene TRBV12-5, with a weak D call TRBD1 (5 bases). The read halts 3 residues ahead of the CDR3 end, with the missing end drawn from the germline J gene. V was pared by 0 bases and J by 4 bases, with 16 bases between. CDR3 size: 17 residues. CDR1 and CDR2 (germline): LGHNT, FRNRAP.

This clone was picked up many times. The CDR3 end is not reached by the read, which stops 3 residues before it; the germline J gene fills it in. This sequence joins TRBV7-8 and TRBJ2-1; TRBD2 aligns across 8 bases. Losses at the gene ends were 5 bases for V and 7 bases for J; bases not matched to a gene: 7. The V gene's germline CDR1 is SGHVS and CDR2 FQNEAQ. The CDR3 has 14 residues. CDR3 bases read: TGTGCCAGCAGCCTCCGCGGGGGGCGAAATGAG. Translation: CASSLRGGRNE. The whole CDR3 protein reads CASSLRGGRNEQFF.

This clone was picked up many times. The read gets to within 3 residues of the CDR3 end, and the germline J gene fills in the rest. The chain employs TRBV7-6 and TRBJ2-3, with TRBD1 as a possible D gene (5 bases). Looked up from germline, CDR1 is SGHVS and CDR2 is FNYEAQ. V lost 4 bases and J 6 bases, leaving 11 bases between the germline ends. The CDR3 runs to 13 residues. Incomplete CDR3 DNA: TGTGCCAGCAGCTCAGACCCAGGGGATACG. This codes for CASSSDPGDT. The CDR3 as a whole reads CASSSDPGDTQYF.

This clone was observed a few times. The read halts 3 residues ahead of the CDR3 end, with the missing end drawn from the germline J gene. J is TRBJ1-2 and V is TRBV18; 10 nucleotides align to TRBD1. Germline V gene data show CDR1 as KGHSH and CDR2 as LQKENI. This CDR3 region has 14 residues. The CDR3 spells CASSPTGGHYDYTF. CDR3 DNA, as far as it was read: TGTGCCAGCTCACCGACAGGGGGCCACTACGAC.